One and the same sample provided the 6 T cell receptor beta chains below, sequenced in a study of T-cell memory formation after mild COVID-19. TCRdb re-derived calls from the 5' RACE reads in MiXCR, one entry per CDR3 protein. The repertoire includes roughly 70,000 distinct CDR3 sequences, approximately 16% of them detected once, and 31% sits in the top ten. The specimen sequenced was PBMCs or a T cell subset sorted from them (not recorded which). These receptors originate from an adult woman who had mild COVID-19 (a few samples of this study predate the infection). Cell type and time point are not known.

The rearrangement uses TRBV4-1 and TRBJ2-5; a weak D match, TRBD1 (5 bases). The germline V gene has CDR1 MGHRA and CDR2 YSYEKL. Trimming took 0 bases from V and 4 from J, leaving 15 bases between them. This CDR3 has 16 amino acids. In DNA, the CDR3 is TGCGCCAGCAGCCAAGATTTAACAGGCCGTCGAGAGACCCAGTACTTC. This translates into CASSQDLTGRRETQYF.

This clonotype was seen a few times. This chain links TRBV6-5 with TRBJ2-1; possibly TRBD1 for D (6 bases). This CDR3 region has 15 residues. Looked up from germline, CDR1 is MNHEY and CDR2 is SVGAGI. Trimming removed 4 bases at V and 8 bases at J, with 18 bases between. DNA of the CDR3: TGTGCCAGCAGTTTGCTCCCGGACAGTTTTGATGAGCAGTTCTTC. It translates to CASSLLPDSFDEQFF.

Only a few counts were recorded for this clonotype. This rearrangement joins TRBV29-1 to TRBJ2-1; 13 bases match TRBD2. Per the germline V gene, CDR1 is SQVTM and CDR2 is ANQGSEA. The CDR3 totals 13 residues. V lost 4 bases to trimming and J lost 9 bases; unmatched junction nucleotides: 3. The CDR3 coding sequence is TGCAGCGTTGGACTAGCGGGAGGAAGTGAGCAGTTCTTC. Translated, it gives CSVGLAGGSEQFF.

This chain's CDR3 is CASSLSLAGEDTQYF. DNA for the CDR3: TGTGCCAGCAGCTTGAGTCTAGCGGGGGAAGATACGCAGTATTTT. The gene calls are TRBV5-6 and TRBJ2-3; 10 bases align to TRBD2. Germline V gene sequence: CDR1 SGHDT, CDR2 YYEEEE. The CDR3 loop spans 15 amino acids. Trimming took 1 base from V and 5 from J; bases not matched to a gene: 4. Drawing the rest from reference TRBV5-6 and TRBJ2-3, the complete variable domain is DAGVTQSPTHLIKTRGQQVTLRCSPKSGHDTVSWYQQALGQGPQFIFQYYEEEERQRGNFPDRFSGHQFPNYSSELNVNALLLGDSALYLCASSLSLAGEDTQYFGPGTRLTVL.

The chain has TRBV5-1 and TRBJ2-5, with D possibly being TRBD2 (5 bases). In germline, CDR1 is SGHRS, CDR2 YFSETQ. CDR3 length: 22 amino acids. V was pared by 5 bases and J by 2 bases, with 37 bases between. The CDR3 nucleotides read TGCGCCAGCAGGGCCACCCTCTGGCGTATTCGGTTTGGTTGGGAGCCTCAAGAGACCCAGTACTTC. It is translated as CASRATLWRIRFGWEPQETQYF.

The chain is built from TRBV9 and TRBJ2-5; either TRBD1 or TRBD2 may fit D (6 bases each). The CDR3 has 15 residues. The V end was cut by 4 bases, the J end by 5 bases, with 18 bases between. Germline V gives CDR1 SGDLS, CDR2 YYNGEE. This CDR3 is CASSIRGAAGETQYF. The CDR3 coding sequence is TGTGCCAGCAGCATTAGGGGGGCTGCGGGGGAGACCCAGTACTTC.